One sample yielded the 14 T cell receptor beta chains listed below, sequenced in a study of blood T cell repertoires in COVID-19. The table came from immunoSEQ multiplex PCR; TCRdb's copy has only in-frame clones and leaves some out. The repertoire consists of a few hundred thousand clones, with 88% occurring once and the leading ten covering roughly 4%. Material: peripheral blood. The receptors derive from a man in his 60s who had recovered from COVID-19.

The chain has TRBV6-5 and TRBJ2-1; the match to TRBD2 covers 12 bases. Germline values: CDR1 MNHEY, CDR2 SVGAGI. CDR3 length: 15 residues. Trimming took 4 bases from V and 5 from J; bases not matched to a gene: 3. The CDR3 region is CASSWTSGVNNEQFF. CDR3 nucleotides: TGTGCCAGCAGTTGGACTAGCGGGGTGAACAATGAGCAGTTCTTC.

The gene calls are TRBV4-1 and TRBJ1-4, with D maybe TRBD1 (5 bases). The CDR3 has 18 amino acids. Between the trimmed V and J ends, which lost 3 bases and 2 bases, there was a span of 19 bases. From germline, CDR1 is MGHRA and CDR2 YSYEKL. CDR3 coding DNA: TGCGCCAGCAGCCAGAGGGTGGGAGGGGCGCCTACTAATGAAAAACTGTTTTTT. Encoded protein: CASSQRVGGAPTNEKLFF.

The V gene is TRBV9, the J gene TRBJ2-2, with TRBD1 matching over 7 bases. There are 18 residues in the CDR3. CDR1 SGDLS and CDR2 YYNGEE come from the germline V gene. V lost 0 bases to trimming and J lost 1 base; unmatched junction nucleotides: 9. CDR3 nucleotide sequence: TGTGCCAGCAGCGTAGACCTGAAGGACAGGAAGAACACCGGGGAGCTGTTTTTT. It yields the protein CASSVDLKDRKNTGELFF.

The chain carries TRBV4-2 and TRBJ2-3; no definite D call. From germline, CDR1 is LGHNA and CDR2 YNFKEQ. This CDR3 region has 14 residues. V was shortened by 1 base and J by 6 bases, with 11 bases between the two germline ends. CDR3 sequence reads: CASSQGGIMDTQYF. As DNA, the CDR3 is TGTGCCAGCAGCCAAGGTGGCATCATGGATACGCAGTATTTT.

V and J are TRBV6-2 or TRBV6-3 and TRBJ1-1, with D possibly being TRBD1 (6 bases). V shed 5 bases and J shed 2 bases, with 12 bases lying between them. The CDR3 runs to 14 residues. Germline V CDR1 and CDR2: MNHEY, SVGEGT. CDR3 residues: CASSNTGQNTEAFF. CDR3 sequence (DNA): TGTGCCAGCAGTAATACAGGGCAAAACACTGAAGCTTTCTTT.

The rearrangement joins TRBV20-1 to TRBJ2-7; 7 nucleotides agree with TRBD2. The germline gives CDR1 DFQATT, CDR2 SNEGSKA (reference sequence). After removal of 3 bases from V and 0 bases from J, the junction contained 5 bases not matched to a gene. There are 14 residues in the CDR3. The CDR3 here is CSASRGGPSYEQYF. CDR3 coding DNA: TGCAGTGCTAGTCGCGGGGGACCCTCCTACGAGCAGTACTTC.

The chain recombines TRBV4-1 with TRBJ2-2; weak D call: TRBD1 (6 bases). Between the trimmed V and J ends, which lost 2 bases and 3 bases, there was a span of 10 bases. The germline gives CDR1 MGHRA, CDR2 YSYEKL. This CDR3 is 15 amino acids long. Here the CDR3 reads CASSQRGSDTGELFF. CDR3 bases: TGCGCCAGCAGCCAAAGGGGGTCGGACACCGGGGAGCTGTTTTTT.

The CDR3 region is CASSQDLTGDSEAFF. CDR3 nucleotides: TGTGCCAGCAGCCAAGATCTAACCGGGGACTCTGAAGCTTTCTTT. The rearrangement joins TRBV4-2 to TRBJ1-1; D is possibly TRBD1 (5 bases). The germline V gene has CDR1 LGHNA and CDR2 YNFKEQ. V was pared by 0 bases and J by 6 bases, with 14 bases between. The CDR3 extends over 15 amino acids.

The V gene is TRBV4-2, the J gene TRBJ2-3; 7 bases match TRBD2. Germline CDR1 is LGHNA and CDR2 is YNFKEQ. This CDR3 region has 16 residues. Trimming at V came to 4 bases and at J to 2 bases, leaving 9 bases not matched to a gene. The CDR3 sequence is CASSPQVAGDTDTQYF. The CDR3 bases are TGTGCCAGCAGCCCCCAAGTCGCGGGGGACACAGATACGCAGTATTTT.

This chain joins TRBV19 and TRBJ1-5, with 9 bases aligning to TRBD1. Germline values: CDR1 LNHDA, CDR2 SQIVND (reference sequence). V was clipped by 8 bases and J by 3 bases; unmatched bases: 8. This CDR3 has 15 amino acids. The CDR3 is CASGRGQGLNQPQHF. CDR3 bases: TGTGCCAGTGGTAGGGGACAGGGCCTCAATCAGCCCCAGCATTTT.

The CDR3 protein is CASSEALGTGALANTEAFF. The DNA for the CDR3 is TGTGCCAGCAGTGAAGCGTTGGGGACAGGGGCCCTGGCGAACACTGAAGCTTTCTTT. This rearrangement joins TRBV6-1 to TRBJ1-1, with 10 bases aligning to TRBD1. The CDR3 has 19 residues. With V trimmed by 0 bases and J by 1 base, 11 bases remained unmatched. The germline V gene encodes CDR1 MNHNS and CDR2 SASEGT.

Written as DNA, the CDR3 is TGTGCCAGCAGTGAAAGGGGTACAGCCTACGAGCAGTACTTC. Translating it yields CASSERGTAYEQYF. V gene TRBV2 combines with J gene TRBJ2-7; D possibly corresponds to TRBD1 (5 bases). Trimming took off 2 bases at V and 2 bases at J, with 10 bases between the two ends. In germline, CDR1 is SNHLY, CDR2 FYNNEI. The CDR3 consists of 14 residues.

The chain employs TRBV19 and TRBJ1-2; 8 positions agree with TRBD1. Germline-derived CDR1 and CDR2 are LNHDA and SQIVND (reference sequence). Trimming took 4 bases from V and 2 from J; bases not matched to a gene: 6. CDR3 length: 15 amino acids. The CDR3 nucleotides are TGTGCCAGTAGTACCCCGACAGGGGAGAACTATGGCTACACCTTC. Translating gives CASSTPTGENYGYTF.

This rearrangement joins TRBV4-2 to TRBJ2-2; 8 positions match TRBD2. This CDR3 region has 17 residues. Germline CDR1 reads LGHNA; CDR2 reads YNFKEQ. Trimming removed 0 bases from V and 0 bases from J; junction bases left unmatched: 3. The CDR3 region has the DNA TGTGCCAGCAGCCAAGAAAGCGGGGGTGCGAACACCGGGGAGCTGTTTTTT. Translation gives CASSQESGGANTGELFF.